Sequencing of this T cell receptor beta chain was carried out in a study of blood T cell repertoires in COVID-19. About the research overall: The United States, Italy and Spain provided the acute and convalescent COVID-19 samples. PBMCs, B-cell-depleted T cells, or T cells were the source of the cDNA or gDNA that made up the material.

TCRdb keeps only in-frame clones here, not all; method: immunoSEQ multiplex PCR. The table has some 74,000 clones, roughly 87% seen once. Looked up from germline, CDR1 is SEHNR and CDR2 is FQNEAQ (reference sequence). The length of the CDR3 is 13 residues. Trimming cost V 1 base and J 0 bases, with 4 bases left between them. The chain links TRBV7-9 to TRBJ2-7, with D uncertain. This sequence originates from a man aged 45-60 years with active COVID-19. The sample taken for sequencing was peripheral blood. This chain's CDR3 is CASSLGPSYEQYF. Here the CDR3 DNA reads TGTGCCAGCAGCTTAGGGCCCTCCTACGAGCAGTACTTC.